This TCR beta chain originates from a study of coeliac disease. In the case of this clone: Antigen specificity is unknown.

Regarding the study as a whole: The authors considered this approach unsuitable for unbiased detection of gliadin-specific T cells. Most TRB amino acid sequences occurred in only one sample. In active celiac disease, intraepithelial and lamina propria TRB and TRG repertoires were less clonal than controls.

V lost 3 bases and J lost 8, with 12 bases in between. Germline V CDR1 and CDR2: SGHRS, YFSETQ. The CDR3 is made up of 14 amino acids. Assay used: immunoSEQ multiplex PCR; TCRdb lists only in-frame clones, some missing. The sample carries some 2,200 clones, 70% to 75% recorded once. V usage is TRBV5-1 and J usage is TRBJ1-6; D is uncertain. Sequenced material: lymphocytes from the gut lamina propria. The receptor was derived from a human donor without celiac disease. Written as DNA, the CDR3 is TGCGCCAGCAGCTCGGCCGGGTTAGATTCACCCCTCCACTTT. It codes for CASSSAGLDSPLHF.